This T cell receptor (beta chain) was retrieved from a study of T cell responses to AZD1222 COVID-19 vaccine. Study-wide context: Analysis merged second doses at about 4 or about 12 weeks. Study-level results: Spike-spanning, vaccine-associated CD4 TCRs were dominant at 160-218 and 743-854. None of the repertoires were sampled until the peak T cell response had passed.

Produced via immunoSEQ multiplex PCR; TCRdb's table is partial and in-frame only. The sample contains 100,000 to 150,000 clones, about nine tenths of which appear only once. The germline gives CDR1 WSHSY, CDR2 SAAADI. The length of the CDR3 is 13 residues. V was cut by 6 bases and J by 0 bases, with 6 bases left in between. In regard to this clone: Its specificity is unknown.

The sequenced sample was peripheral blood, obtained on day 0 of AZD1222 vaccination. This clonotype was sampled from an adult in good health. V gene TRBV10-2 combines with J gene TRBJ2-1; D remains unclear. The CDR3 region has the DNA TGCGCCAGCAGGGTGAGCTCCTACAATGAGCAGTTCTTC. Translated, it gives CASRVSSYNEQFF.